This is a list of T cell receptor beta chains from one sample in a study of control samples from healthy donors and cancer patients. The method was immunoSEQ multiplex PCR; TCRdb's version includes in-frame clones alone and lacks a portion of them. The sample includes about 130,000 clones, about nine tenths of them seen just once. The sample comprised blood. These receptors originate from a man aged 35 to 55 in good health. CDR3s include the opening cysteine and the closing phenylalanine or tryptophan. The D gene is left open where the match is weak. A row's size may be missing; if present it is once, few, many or a size class.

CASSPLESPSNQPQHF	TGTGCCAGTAGCCCCCTTGAGTCCCCTAGCAATCAGCCCCAGCATTTT	TRBV19	NA	NA	TRBJ1-5
CASQGRPYEQYF	TGCGCCAGCCAAGGACGGCCCTACGAGCAGTACTTC	TRBV5-1	NA	NA	TRBJ2-7
CASSQGTVHSPLHF	TGTGCCAGCAGCCAGGGGACAGTTCATTCACCCCTCCACTTT	TRBV14	TRBD1	NA	TRBJ1-6
CASSQEGAVGNYGYIF	TGCGCCAGCAGCCAAGAGGGGGCCGTAGGGAACTATGGCTACATCTTC	TRBV4-1	NA	NA	TRBJ1-2
CASSQVYTGELFF	TGTGCCAGCAGCCAGGTTTACACCGGGGAGCTGTTTTTT	TRBV14	NA	few	TRBJ2-2
CASSLDTVATNEKLFF	TGTGCCAGCAGCCTAGACACAGTTGCAACTAATGAAAAACTGTTTTTT	TRBV9	NA	NA	TRBJ1-4
CASSPGGPNYGYTF	TGTGCCAGCTCACCAGGCGGACCCAACTATGGCTACACCTTC	TRBV18	NA	NA	TRBJ1-2
CASSPDGTVTF	TGTGCCAGCAGCCCTGATGGGACGGTAACCTTC	TRBV11-2	NA	NA	TRBJ1-2
CASSQVKPLDTQYF	TGCGCCAGCAGCCAAGTGAAGCCCCTAGATACGCAGTATTTT	TRBV4-1	NA	NA	TRBJ2-3
CASSVVLGGELFF	TGTGCCAGCAGCGTAGTATTGGGCGGGGAGCTGTTTTTT	TRBV9	NA	NA	TRBJ2-2
CASSLGGPYTDTQYF	TGTGCCAGCAGTTTGGGGGGGCCGTACACAGATACGCAGTATTTT	TRBV28	NA	NA	TRBJ2-3
CASSEYFRSEAFF	TGTGCCAGCAGTGAATATTTTCGGAGTGAGGCTTTCTTT	TRBV6-1	NA	NA	TRBJ1-1
CASSSIQGISPLHF	TGTGCCAGCAGTTCCATACAGGGAATTTCACCCCTCCACTTT	TRBV6-6	NA	NA	TRBJ1-6
CASSLQGTGNTIYF	TGTGCCAGCAGCTTACAGGGAACTGGAAACACCATATATTTT	TRBV7-9	NA	NA	TRBJ1-3
CASSLGQENSPLHF	TGCGCCAGCAGCCTTGGACAGGAAAATTCACCCCTCCACTTT	TRBV5-1	TRBD1	NA	TRBJ1-6
CATSDSRASGETQYF	TGTGCCACCAGTGATTCCCGGGCTAGCGGGGAGACCCAGTACTTC	TRBV24-1	TRBD2	NA	TRBJ2-5
CASSYGQGRADTQYF	TGTGCCAGTAGTTACGGACAGGGGAGAGCAGATACGCAGTATTTT	TRBV19	TRBD1	NA	TRBJ2-3
CASSYSGEGGEAFF	TGTGCCAGCAGTTACTCTGGTGAGGGAGGGGAAGCTTTCTTT	TRBV6-5	NA	NA	TRBJ1-1
CTSSHSGIACTDTQYF	TGCACCAGCAGCCATAGCGGAATAGCCTGCACAGATACGCAGTATTTT	TRBV1	NA	NA	TRBJ2-3
CSASRDNSNQPQHF	TGCAGTGCTAGTAGAGATAATAGCAATCAGCCCCAGCATTTT	TRBV20-1	NA	NA	TRBJ1-5
CASSLGLGGKTQYF	TGTGCCAGCAGCTTGGGACTGGGAGGGAAGACCCAGTACTTC	TRBV7-9	TRBD2	NA	TRBJ2-5
CASSLTGSNQPQHF	TGTGCCAGCAGTTTGACAGGAAGCAATCAGCCCCAGCATTTT	TRBV27	NA	NA	TRBJ1-5
CSVDRTGTSTEAFF	TGCAGCGTTGATAGAACAGGGACGTCCACTGAAGCTTTCTTT	TRBV29-1	NA	NA	TRBJ1-1
CASSKDKKLFF	TGTGCCAGCAGCAAGGACAAAAAACTGTTTTTT	TRBV21-1	NA	once	TRBJ1-4
CASSFDSLATEAFF	TGTGCCAGCAGCTTTGACAGCCTCGCCACTGAAGCTTTCTTT	TRBV7-9	NA	NA	TRBJ1-1
CASSPQGGTGGKALHF	TGTGCCAGCAGCCCCCAGGGCGGGACAGGGGGAAAGGCCCTCCACTTT	TRBV5-6	TRBD1	NA	TRBJ1-6
CASSGDPLTEAFF	TGTGCCAGCAGTGGGGATCCTCTCACTGAAGCTTTCTTT	TRBV2	NA	once	TRBJ1-1
CASSPTSGPNEQFF	TGTGCCAGCAGCCCGACTAGCGGACCCAATGAGCAGTTCTTC	TRBV11-2	TRBD2	NA	TRBJ2-1
CASSRNQGMEKLFF	TGTGCCAGCAGCCGAAATCAGGGTATGGAAAAACTGTTTTTT	TRBV14	NA	NA	TRBJ1-4
CASNLQGNTEAFF	TGTGCCAGCAATCTACAGGGGAACACTGAAGCTTTCTTT	TRBV11-2	NA	NA	TRBJ1-1
CATRRTGGGEGYTF	TGTGCCACCCGCAGGACAGGCGGGGGTGAGGGCTACACCTTC	TRBV19	TRBD1	NA	TRBJ1-2
CATSRVRAYTDTQYF	TGTGCCACCAGCAGAGTCAGGGCCTACACAGATACGCAGTATTTT	TRBV15	NA	NA	TRBJ2-3
CASSNGQGGGQPQHF	TGTGCCAGCAGCAATGGACAGGGAGGCGGTCAGCCCCAGCATTTT	TRBV9	TRBD1	NA	TRBJ1-5
CASSSRDTSSPLHF	TGCGCCAGCAGCTCCCGGGACACAAGTTCACCCCTCCACTTT	TRBV5-1	NA	NA	TRBJ1-6